This T cell receptor beta chain is drawn from a study of T-cell reconstitution after alpha-beta-depleted transplantation in children. Findings of the study overall: As was reported, about two months after transplant, alpha-beta T cells came from several hundred expanded graft clones. By one year post-transplant, T-cell counts and diversity largely arose from T cells that were newly produced.

V was shortened by 1 base and J by 4 bases, with 11 bases between the two germline ends. Germline V gene data show CDR1 as LNHDA and CDR2 as SQIVND (reference sequence). The CDR3 spans 15 residues. Preparing the TCRbeta library involved the use of unique molecular identifiers. TCRdb re-analysed the PCR reads in MiXCR, keeping a single row per CDR3 protein. The table records 440,000 or so distinct CDR3 sequences, roughly two fifths of them present only once. In regard to this clonotype: Its antigen is unidentified.

This chain links TRBV19 with TRBJ2-1; a weak D match, TRBD2 (5 bases). The origin of this receptor is a girl aged 2 to 9 with aplastic anemia, due to receive a stem cell transplant. This material consisted of PBMCs, taken before TCRalphabeta/CD19-depleted stem cell transplant. In nucleotides, the CDR3 is TGTGCCAGTAGTATAGGGACGGACTTATACAATGAGCAGTTCTTC. It encodes CASSIGTDLYNEQFF.